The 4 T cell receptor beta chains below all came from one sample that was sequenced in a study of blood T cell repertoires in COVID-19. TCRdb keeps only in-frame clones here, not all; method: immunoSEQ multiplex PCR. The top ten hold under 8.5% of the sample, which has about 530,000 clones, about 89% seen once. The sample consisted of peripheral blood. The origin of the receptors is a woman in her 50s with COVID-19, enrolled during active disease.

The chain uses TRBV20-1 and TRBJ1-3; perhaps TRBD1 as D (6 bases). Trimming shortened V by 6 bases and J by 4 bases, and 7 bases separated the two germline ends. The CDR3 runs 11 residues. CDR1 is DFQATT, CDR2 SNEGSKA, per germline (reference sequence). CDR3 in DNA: TGCAGTGCAGACAGGGGAAACACCATATATTTT. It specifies CSADRGNTIYF.

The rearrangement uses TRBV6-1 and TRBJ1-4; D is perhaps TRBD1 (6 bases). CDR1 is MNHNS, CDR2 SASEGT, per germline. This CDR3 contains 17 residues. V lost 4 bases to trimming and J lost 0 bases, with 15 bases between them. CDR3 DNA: TGTGCCAGCAGTGGGGTGGCGAGGACAGCAACTAATGAAAAACTGTTTTTT. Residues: CASSGVARTATNEKLFF.

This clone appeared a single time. The DNA for the CDR3 is TGTGCCAGCAGTTTATTTGACAGGGCAGAATCACCCCTCCACTTT. The encoded protein is CASSLFDRAESPLHF. This rearrangement joins TRBV27 to TRBJ1-6; 7 nucleotides agree with TRBD1. V lost 1 base, J lost 10 bases, and 7 bases stayed unmatched. Germline loops: CDR1 MNHEY, CDR2 SMNVEV (reference sequence). CDR3 length: 15 residues.

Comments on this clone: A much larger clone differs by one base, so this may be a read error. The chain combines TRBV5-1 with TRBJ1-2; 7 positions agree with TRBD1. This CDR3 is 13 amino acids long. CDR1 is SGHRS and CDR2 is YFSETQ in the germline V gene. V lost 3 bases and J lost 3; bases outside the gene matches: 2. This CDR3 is CASSWDSYYGYTF. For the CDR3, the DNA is TGCGCCAGCAGCTGGGACAGCTACTATGGCTACACCTTC.